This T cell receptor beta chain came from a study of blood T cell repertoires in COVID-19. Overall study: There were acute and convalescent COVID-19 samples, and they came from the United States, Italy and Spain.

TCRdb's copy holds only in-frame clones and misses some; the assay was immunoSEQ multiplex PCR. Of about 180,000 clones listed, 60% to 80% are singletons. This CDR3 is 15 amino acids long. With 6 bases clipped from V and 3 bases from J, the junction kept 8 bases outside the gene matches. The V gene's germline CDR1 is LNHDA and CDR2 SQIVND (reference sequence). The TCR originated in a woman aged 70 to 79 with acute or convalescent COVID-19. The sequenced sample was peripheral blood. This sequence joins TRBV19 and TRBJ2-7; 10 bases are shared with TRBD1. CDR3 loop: CASRPGTGVFYEQYF. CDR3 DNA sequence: TGTGCCAGTAGGCCCGGGACAGGGGTTTTCTACGAGCAGTACTTC. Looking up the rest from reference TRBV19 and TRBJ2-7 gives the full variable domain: DGGITQSPKYLFRKEGQNVTLSCEQNLNHDAMYWYRQDPGQGLRLIYYSQIVNDFQKGDIAEGYSVSREKKESFPLTVTSAQKNPTAFYLCASRPGTGVFYEQYFGPGTRLTVT.